The following is a T cell receptor (beta chain) sequence with its context. The data are from a study of blood T cell repertoires in COVID-19. Study details: Material from acute and convalescent COVID-19 was sourced from the United States, Italy and Spain.

Only in-frame clones appear in the TCRdb table, and some are missing; sequencing was by immunoSEQ multiplex PCR. This table holds just over 250,000 clones, over 75% found once. The sequence came from a woman aged 45-59 years with acute or convalescent COVID-19. The material sequenced was peripheral blood.

DNA of the CDR3: TGTGCCAGCAGCCAATACGGGGAGGGGAACTATGGCTACACCTTC. This sequence encodes CASSQYGEGNYGYTF. The rearrangement uses TRBV3-1 (or the pseudogene TRBV3-2) and TRBJ1-2; weak D call: TRBD1 (5 bases). The CDR3 runs 15 residues. The germline CDR1 and CDR2 sequences are LGHDT and YNNKEL (reference sequence). Trimming removed 2 bases at V and 2 bases at J, with 12 bases between.